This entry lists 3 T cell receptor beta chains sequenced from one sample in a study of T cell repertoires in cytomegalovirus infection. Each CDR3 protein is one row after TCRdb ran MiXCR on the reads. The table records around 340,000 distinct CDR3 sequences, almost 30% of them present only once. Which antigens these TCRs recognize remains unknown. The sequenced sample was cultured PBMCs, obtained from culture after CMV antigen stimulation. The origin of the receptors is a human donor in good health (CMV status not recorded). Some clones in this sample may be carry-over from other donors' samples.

The CDR3 sequence is CASSLGETGNYEQYF. In nucleotides, the CDR3 is TGTGCCAGCAGCTTAGGCGAGACAGGGAACTACGAGCAGTACTTC. J is TRBJ2-7 and V is TRBV7-9; 7 nucleotides agree with TRBD1. After removal of 1 base from V and 3 bases from J, the junction contained 6 bases not matched to a gene. The CDR3 covers 15 residues. Looked up from germline, CDR1 is SEHNR and CDR2 is FQNEAQ (reference sequence).

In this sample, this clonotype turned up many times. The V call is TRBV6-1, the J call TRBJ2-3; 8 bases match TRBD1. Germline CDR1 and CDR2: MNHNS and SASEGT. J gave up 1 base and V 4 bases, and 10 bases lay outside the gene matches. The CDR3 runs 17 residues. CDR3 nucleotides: TGTGCCAGCAGTGCTACCCTTGGGGGACAGGGCACAGATACGCAGTATTTT. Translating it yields CASSATLGGQGTDTQYF.

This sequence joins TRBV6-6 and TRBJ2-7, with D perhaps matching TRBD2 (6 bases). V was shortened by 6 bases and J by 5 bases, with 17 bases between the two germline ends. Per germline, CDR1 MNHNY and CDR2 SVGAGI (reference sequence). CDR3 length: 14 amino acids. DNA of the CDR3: TGTGCCAGCAGCCAAAGGACTGGCGGGAACGAGCAGTACTTC. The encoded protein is CASSQRTGGNEQYF.